Following are 29 T cell receptor beta chains from one sample sequenced in a study of CD8+ T cells in alopecia areata. Extraction and reverse transcription of RNA yielded cDNA as the sequencing template. The protocol was immunoSEQ multiplex PCR, while the TCRdb copy is restricted to in-frame clones and leaves out a portion. This set yields about 110,000 clones and no singletons; the top ten hold about 20%. The material sequenced was lesional skin. Receptors were obtained from a C3H/HeJ mouse with alopecia areata. MHC haplotype: H2-k.

This clone was seen a few times. Mouse gene names and germline throughout. Read sequence stops 4 residues before the CDR3 end, and the germline J gene provides the missing end. The chain couples TRBV19 to TRBJ2-3; 7 positions match TRBD2. The CDR3 extends over 15 amino acids. Germline values: CDR1 FNHDT, CDR2 SITEND (reference sequence). Trimming removed 5 bases from V and 1 base from J; junction bases left unmatched: 7. The sequenced part of the CDR3 DNA is TGTGCCAGCAGGACAACTGGGGTGGGTGCAGAA. This codes for CASRTTGVGAE. The entire CDR3 sequence reads CASRTTGVGAETLYF.

This clone was found many times. Gene names follow the mouse nomenclature. The read terminates 4 residues before the CDR3 end, so the remaining end is supplied by the germline J gene. The rearrangement uses TRBV13-3 and TRBJ2-1, with 9 bases fitting TRBD2. Germline CDR1 is NNHDY and CDR2 is SYVADS. V dropped 0 bases and J dropped 3; count of bases not matched to a gene: 4. The CDR3 consists of 16 residues. CDR3 protein: CASSDAGGGAYAEQFF. The sequenced part of the CDR3 DNA is TGTGCCAGCAGTGATGCGGGTGGGGGGGCCTATGCT.

This clone has more than one count but fewer than ten. Gene names and germline refer to mouse. The CDR3 extends 4 residues past the end of the read, so its final part is completed from the germline J gene. The chain has TRBV13-1 and TRBJ2-1, with TRBD2 identical over 10 bases. This CDR3 is built from 14 residues. The germline gives CDR1 NSHNY, CDR2 SYGAGN. After removal of 5 bases from V and 4 bases from J, the junction contained 3 bases not matched to a gene. The CDR3 DNA, read in part, is TGTGCCAGCAGGGACTGGGGGCGATATGCT. It specifies CASRDWGRYA. The full CDR3 reads CASRDWGRYAEQFF.

This clone was recorded a few times. Mouse names are used for the genes. Here the CDR3 reads CASSQDQGKDTGQLYF. CDR3 bases read: TGTGCCAGCAGCCAAGATCAGGGAAAAGACACCGGG. The chain joins TRBV5 to TRBJ2-2, with D possibly being TRBD1 (5 bases). The read comes to an end 4 residues before the CDR3 does, leaving the germline J gene to fill in the end. In germline, CDR1 is LGHNA, CDR2 YNLKQL (reference sequence). Trimming took 0 bases from V and 3 from J, leaving 11 bases between them. The CDR3 runs to 16 residues.

Note on this clone: Gene names are the mouse ones. The CDR3 goes on 4 residues after the read ends, and that part is filled in from the germline J gene. The V call is TRBV1, the J call TRBJ1-4, with D perhaps matching TRBD1 (5 bases). Germline V CDR1 and CDR2: NSQYPW, LRSPGD (reference sequence). V lost 0 bases and J 4 bases, leaving 9 bases between the germline ends. This CDR3 is built from 15 residues. CDR3 DNA, as far as it was read: TGCACCTGCAGTGCAGATTGGGGGGGCAACGAA. It encodes CTCSADWGGNE. In full, the CDR3 is CTCSADWGGNERLFF. Using reference TRBV1 and TRBJ1-4 for the parts outside the CDR3, the full variable domain is VTLLEQNPRWRLVPRGQAVNLRCILKNSQYPWMSWYQQDLQKQLQWLFTLRSPGDKEVKSLPGADYLATRVTDTELRLQVANMSQGRTLYCTCSADWGGNERLFFGHGTKLSVL.

For this clone: Mouse gene names and germline throughout. The read stops 4 residues short of the end of the CDR3; the missing end is completed from the germline J gene. This chain uses TRBV1 with TRBJ2-5; D gene uncertain. From germline, CDR1 is NSQYPW and CDR2 LRSPGD (reference sequence). Trimming stripped 0 bases from V and 3 bases from J, with 10 bases between. This CDR3 comprises 15 residues. CDR3 DNA, as far as it was read: TGCACCTGCAGTGCAGATCAACGACAACAAGAC. Its protein product is CTCSADQRQQD. The whole CDR3 sequence is CTCSADQRQQDTQYF. Full variable domain (rest looked up from reference TRBV1 and TRBJ2-5): VTLLEQNPRWRLVPRGQAVNLRCILKNSQYPWMSWYQQDLQKQLQWLFTLRSPGDKEVKSLPGADYLATRVTDTELRLQVANMSQGRTLYCTCSADQRQQDTQYFGPGTRLLVL.

Comments on this clone: At residue 14, TCRdb's protein disagrees with the DNA translation; the protein shown here derives from the DNA. Any gene name here is a mouse gene name. From the germline J gene comes the end of the CDR3, since the read stops 3 residues before it. The chain recombines TRBV16 with TRBJ1-3; 8 bases line up with TRBD1. Germline CDR1 reads SGHSA; CDR2 reads FRNQAP. The CDR3 consists of 17 residues. J lost 0 bases, V lost 1 base, and 5 bases had no gene match. Here the CDR3 reads CASSLGNRGNSGNTLYF. CDR3 DNA, as far as it was read: TGTGCAAGCAGCTTAGGTAACAGGGGGAATTCTGGAAATACG.

This clone was found a few times. Gene names denote mouse genes. The read ends 4 residues shy of where the CDR3 ends; the end is completed using the germline J gene. The V and J genes are TRBV13-1 and TRBJ2-7, with TRBD1 matching over 7 bases. There are 14 residues in the CDR3. Germline V gene data show CDR1 as NSHNY and CDR2 as SYGAGN. J gave up 3 bases and V 0 bases, and 3 bases lay outside the gene matches. Here the CDR3 reads CASSDGQGDYEQYF. The sequenced part of the CDR3 DNA is TGTGCCAGCAGTGATGGACAGGGAGACTAT.

Regarding this clone: Gene names follow the mouse nomenclature. From the germline J gene comes the end of the CDR3, since the read stops 4 residues before it. The chain joins TRBV1 to TRBJ2-2; 7 positions match TRBD2. V was clipped by 4 bases and J by 0 bases; unmatched bases: 2. This CDR3 has 15 amino acids. Germline V gives CDR1 NSQYPW, CDR2 LRSPGD (reference sequence). The sequenced CDR3 bases are TGCACCTGCAGTGGGACTGGACCAAACACCGGG. The encoded protein is CTCSGTGPNTG. The whole CDR3 reads CTCSGTGPNTGQLYF.

Notes on this clone: Genes and germline are mouse. The read halts 4 residues ahead of the CDR3 end, with the missing end drawn from the germline J gene. The chain recombines TRBV31 with TRBJ1-2; D not resolved. The CDR3 covers 13 residues. Germline V gene lookup returns CDR1 GKSSPN and CDR2 SITVG. Trimming stripped 3 bases from V and 0 bases from J, with 8 bases between. The CDR3: CAWSLNTNSDYTF. CDR3 DNA (partial): TGTGCCTGGAGCCTCAACACAAACTCC.

For this clone: Mouse gene names and germline throughout. The CDR3 end falls 4 residues outside the read, so it is completed with the germline J gene. This chain uses TRBV1 with TRBJ2-5; 7 nucleotides align to TRBD2. The germline CDR1 and CDR2 sequences are NSQYPW and LRSPGD (reference sequence). The CDR3 totals 16 residues. Partial CDR3 DNA: TGCACCTGCAGTGCAGATTCGGGGGGGATTGGGGAC. The encoded protein is CTCSADSGGIGD. In full, the CDR3 reads CTCSADSGGIGDTQYF.

As regards this clone: The gene names given are mouse names. Read sequence stops 4 residues before the CDR3 end, and the germline J gene provides the missing end. The chain combines TRBV17 with TRBJ2-3, with TRBD2 matching over 12 bases. Germline assignment: CDR1 MNHDT and CDR2 YYDKIL. CDR3 length equals 16 residues. V trimming: 5 bases; J trimming: 3 bases; junction bases outside the gene matches: 6. The sequenced CDR3 bases are TGTGCTAGCAGTTCCGGGACTGGGGGGAGAGCAGAA. Amino acids: CASSSGTGGRAE. The entire CDR3 protein reads CASSSGTGGRAETLYF.

This clone was detected many times. Gene names and germline refer to mouse. The read stops 4 residues short of the end of the CDR3; the missing end is completed from the germline J gene. This chain connects TRBV14 to TRBJ2-2; 7 nucleotides agree with TRBD1. V shed 5 bases and J 2 bases; nucleotides not matched to a gene: 3. In germline, CDR1 is SGHDT, CDR2 FRDEAV. The CDR3 is 14 amino acids. The sequenced CDR3 bases are TGTGCCAGCAGCCCGGGACAGAACACCGGG. It codes for CASSPGQNTG. The whole CDR3 protein reads CASSPGQNTGQLYF.

This clone was counted only a few times. The germline and genes are mouse ones. The read ends 4 residues before the CDR3 terminus; that terminus is restored from the germline J gene. This chain joins TRBV1 and TRBJ2-7, with 7 positions matching TRBD2. Germline assignment: CDR1 NSQYPW and CDR2 LRSPGD (reference sequence). V shed 0 bases and J 0 bases; nucleotides not matched to a gene: 8. The CDR3 covers 17 residues. The CDR3 DNA, read in part, is TGCACCTGCAGTGCAGAACAGGCGGGACTGTACTCCTAT. Translating it yields CTCSAEQAGLYSY. The whole CDR3 sequence is CTCSAEQAGLYSYEQYF.

The table lists this clone with a few counts. At residue 12, the translated DNA and the protein in TCRdb do not agree; the protein given here is derived from the DNA. Gene names and germline match the mouse. The DNA ends 3 residues before the CDR3 does, and the rest of the CDR3 is filled in from the germline J gene. The V gene is TRBV13-2, the J gene TRBJ1-6, with a tentative D call TRBD1 (5 bases). TRBJ1-6 is treated as an ORF (open reading frame) with a function not yet certain. Germline assignment: CDR1 NNHNN and CDR2 SYGAGS (reference sequence). The V and J ends lost 1 base and 5 bases respectively, with 10 bases between them. CDR3 length equals 15 residues. This CDR3 reads CASGDSPTDNSPLYF. Partial CDR3 DNA: TGTGCCAGCGGTGATTCCCCGACAGATAATTCGCCC.

This clone was counted only a few times. Genes and germline are mouse. The part of the CDR3 DNA that was read is TGTGCTAGCAGTAGACACTGGGGGGGCGAGTATGCT. This gives the protein CASSRHWGGEYA. The whole CDR3 protein is CASSRHWGGEYAEQFF. J is TRBJ2-1 and V is TRBV17; 11 bases align to TRBD2. The missing CDR3 end, 4 residues past where the read stops, is filled in from the germline J gene. CDR3 size: 16 residues. Germline values: CDR1 MNHDT, CDR2 YYDKIL. V lost 2 bases to trimming and J lost 4 bases; unmatched junction nucleotides: 4.

Concerning this clone: All gene names here are mouse names. The read ends 4 residues before the CDR3 terminus; that terminus is restored from the germline J gene. The gene calls are TRBV5 and TRBJ2-1; the match to TRBD2 covers 11 bases. Germline values: CDR1 LGHNA, CDR2 YNLKQL (reference sequence). The CDR3 totals 15 residues. J gave up 4 bases and V 4 bases, and 3 bases lay outside the gene matches. The covered CDR3 bases are TGTGCCAGCAGCCTCCGGGACTGGGGGTATGCT. Translated, it gives CASSLRDWGYA. The CDR3 in its entirety is CASSLRDWGYAEQFF.

As regards this clone: Gene names and germline match the mouse. Read data end 4 residues before the CDR3 end; the end is taken from the germline J gene. The chain combines TRBV1 with TRBJ2-4, with 9 bases lining up with TRBD2. V lost 5 bases to trimming and J lost 3 bases; unmatched junction nucleotides: 3. The CDR3 covers 14 residues. CDR1 is NSQYPW, CDR2 LRSPGD, per germline (reference sequence). The CDR3 here is CTCSTGGPQNTLYF. The part of the CDR3 DNA that was read is TGCACCTGCAGTACTGGGGGGCCCCAAAAC.

This clone has a handful of counts. Gene names are the mouse ones. The DNA ends 4 residues before the CDR3 does, and the rest of the CDR3 is filled in from the germline J gene. The chain employs TRBV13-1 and TRBJ1-1, with 7 bases that match TRBD1. CDR1 NSHNY and CDR2 SYGAGN come from the germline V gene. The CDR3 covers 14 residues. The CDR3 reads CASSDDRGWTEVFF. Incomplete CDR3 DNA: TGTGCCAGCAGTGATGACAGGGGATGGACA.

This clone was seen a handful of times. Germline and genes here are mouse. The read terminates 4 residues ahead of where the CDR3 ends, so the germline J gene completes it. This chain links TRBV19 with TRBJ1-1, with D perhaps matching TRBD1 (5 bases). The CDR3 is 12 residues long. The germline V gene has CDR1 FNHDT and CDR2 SITEND (reference sequence). CDR3 amino acids: CASSPGGGEVFF. The sequenced part of the CDR3 DNA is TGTGCCAGCAGTCCTGGGGGAGGA.

In regard to this clone: Each gene name is a mouse one. CDR3: CASRRLGVQDTQYF. CDR3 bases read: TGTGCCAGCAGAAGACTGGGGGTCCAAGAC. The chain carries TRBV13-3 and TRBJ2-5; the match to TRBD2 covers 9 bases. The sequenced fragment ends 4 residues before the CDR3 boundary, so the rest is inferred from the germline J gene. Germline V gene sequence: CDR1 NNHDY, CDR2 SYVADS. The CDR3 is 14 residues long. V lost 5 bases to trimming and J lost 2 bases; unmatched junction nucleotides: 3.

This clone showed up many times. Gene names are the mouse ones. The sequence runs out 4 residues before the end of the CDR3; the remainder is reconstructed from the germline J gene. The chain links TRBV13-3 to TRBJ2-7; 8 bases agree with TRBD2. V was pared by 5 bases and J by 3 bases, with 7 bases of the junction left unmatched. CDR1 is NNHDY, CDR2 SYVADS, per germline. The CDR3 is made up of 14 amino acids. The DNA read from the CDR3 is TGTGCCAGCAGGCCCTGGGGGGCCAACTAT. Translation gives CASRPWGANY. The whole CDR3 reads CASRPWGANYEQYF.

With regard to this clone: Germline and genes here are mouse. The read halts 4 residues ahead of the CDR3 end, with the missing end drawn from the germline J gene. The chain has TRBV1 and TRBJ2-5, with 7 bases matching TRBD2. This CDR3 is 15 amino acids long. Germline lookup yields CDR1 NSQYPW and CDR2 LRSPGD (reference sequence). The V gene end was trimmed by 3 bases and the J gene end by 2 bases; junction bases not matched to a gene: 5. The CDR3 region is CTCSAKLGIQDTQYF. The CDR3 bases that were read are TGCACCTGCAGTGCCAAACTGGGGATCCAAGAC.

In its sample, this clone was seen a few times. Here the gene names and germline are mouse. The read finishes 4 residues shy of the CDR3 end, and the germline J gene is used to complete it. V and J are TRBV1 and TRBJ2-3; possible D gene TRBD2, 6 bases. Trimming removed 0 bases from V and 1 base from J, with 11 bases in between. Germline lookup yields CDR1 NSQYPW and CDR2 LRSPGD (reference sequence). CDR3 length: 16 amino acids. The sequenced part of the CDR3 DNA is TGCACCTGCAGTGCAGAGTTGGTGGGGGGTGCAGAA. Translation gives CTCSAELVGGAE. The whole CDR3 sequence reads CTCSAELVGGAETLYF.

Of note for this clone: Gene names follow the mouse nomenclature. The CDR3 end lies 4 residues beyond the end of the read and is filled in from the germline J gene. The rearrangement uses TRBV3 and TRBJ1-1; no clear D gene. V was clipped by 0 bases and J by 0 bases, with 5 bases between them. This CDR3 comprises 14 residues. Germline loops: CDR1 SNHLY, CDR2 FYNGKV (reference sequence). The covered CDR3 bases are TGTGCCAGCAGCTTAGCCAGTCCAAACACA. Its protein product is CASSLASPNT. The entire CDR3 protein reads CASSLASPNTEVFF.

This clone was seen a handful of times. Gene names are the mouse ones. The missing CDR3 end, 4 residues past where the read stops, is filled in from the germline J gene. The J gene is TRBJ1-2, the V gene TRBV13-3; 8 bases line up with TRBD1. The V gene end was trimmed by 2 bases and the J gene end by 2 bases; junction bases not matched to a gene: 8. The CDR3 is 16 amino acids. Per germline, CDR1 NNHDY and CDR2 SYVADS. CDR3 region: CASSETGGGRNSDYTF. CDR3 DNA, as far as it was read: TGTGCCAGCAGTGAAACAGGGGGGGGGAGGAACTCC.

This clone was observed a handful of times. Gene names are the mouse ones. The observed sequence ends 4 residues before the CDR3 terminus, with the missing tail filled in from the germline J gene. The chain combines TRBV17 with TRBJ1-2, with D perhaps matching TRBD1 (5 bases). From germline, CDR1 is MNHDT and CDR2 YYDKIL. CDR3 length: 13 residues. CDR3 residues: CASSRLGGGDYTF. CDR3 bases read: TGTGCTAGCAGTAGGTTGGGGGGAGGC.

About this clone itself: The listed genes are named as in mouse. The CDR3 is cut off 4 residues early in the read; its end comes from the germline J gene. The chain combines TRBV1 with TRBJ2-5, with 12 bases matching TRBD2. The V and J ends lost 0 bases and 1 base, in that order; junction bases with no gene match: 2. Germline V lookup: CDR1 NSQYPW, CDR2 LRSPGD (reference sequence). The CDR3 runs to 17 residues. This chain's CDR3 is CTCSAEGLGGDQDTQYF. The CDR3 bases that were read are TGCACCTGCAGTGCAGAGGGACTGGGGGGAGACCAAGAC.

Comment on this clone: The listed TCRdb protein conflicts with the DNA translation at residue 13, and the protein shown is translated directly from the DNA. These gene names are mouse names. The CDR3 goes on 3 residues after the read ends, and that part is filled in from the germline J gene. The gene calls are TRBV14 and TRBJ1-3, with 7 bases fitting TRBD1. The CDR3 loop spans 16 amino acids. The V segment lost 5 bases and the J segment 1 base; nucleotides outside the gene matches: 9. Germline CDR1 and CDR2: SGHDT and FRDEAV. CDR3 residues: CASSTGLRGSGNTLYF. The covered CDR3 bases are TGTGCCAGCAGCACCGGGCTCAGGGGGTCTGGAAATACG.